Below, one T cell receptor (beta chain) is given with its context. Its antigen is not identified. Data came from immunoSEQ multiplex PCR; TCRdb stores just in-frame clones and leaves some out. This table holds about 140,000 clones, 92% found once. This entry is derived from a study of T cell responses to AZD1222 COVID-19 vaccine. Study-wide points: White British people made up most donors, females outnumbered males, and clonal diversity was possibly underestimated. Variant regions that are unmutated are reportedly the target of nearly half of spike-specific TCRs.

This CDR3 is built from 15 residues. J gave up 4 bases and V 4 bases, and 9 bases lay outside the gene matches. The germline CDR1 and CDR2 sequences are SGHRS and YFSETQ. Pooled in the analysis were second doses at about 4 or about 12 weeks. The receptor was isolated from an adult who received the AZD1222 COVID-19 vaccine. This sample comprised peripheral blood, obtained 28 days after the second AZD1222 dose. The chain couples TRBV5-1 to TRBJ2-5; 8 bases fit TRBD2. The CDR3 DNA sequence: TGCGCCAGCAGCCCGAGCGGGGGAGGAGGAGAGACCCAGTACTTC. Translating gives CASSPSGGGGETQYF.